A single sample is the source of the 11 T cell receptor beta chains below, sequenced in a study of cytomegalovirus exposure and HLA in healthy donors. PCR involved 60 Vbeta and 13 Jbeta primers. Produced via immunoSEQ multiplex PCR; TCRdb's table is partial and in-frame only. Among a few hundred thousand clones listed, more than 80% were seen once. Sequences were obtained from PBMCs. The receptors derive from a man in his thirties or forties in good health and CMV-seronegative.

The chain employs TRBV19 and TRBJ1-1; 9 nucleotides match TRBD1. The CDR3 totals 17 residues. Losses at the gene ends were 1 base for V and 1 base for J; bases not matched to a gene: 7. Germline values: CDR1 LNHDA, CDR2 SQIVND (reference sequence). The chain's CDR3 is CASSIGGGTGWNTEAFF. In DNA, the CDR3 is TGTGCCAGTAGTATAGGAGGGGGGACAGGGTGGAACACTGAAGCTTTCTTT.

The chain uses TRBV10-1 and TRBJ1-5; D gene ambiguous. This CDR3 contains 12 residues. Trimming took off 3 bases at V and 7 bases at J, with 7 bases between the two ends. Germline lookup yields CDR1 WNHNN and CDR2 SYGVQD (reference sequence). The CDR3, as DNA: TGCGCCAGCAGTGATAGTAACCAGCCCCAGCATTTT. It is translated as CASSDSNQPQHF.

As for this clone: At one of its ends the junction is not consistent with the germline gene, which may arise from a read error. The CDR3 bases are TGTGCCAGCTCACCCGCCCCCGCCGGCTCCTCTGGGGCCAGCGTCCTGACTTTC. Its protein is CASSPAPAGSSGASVLTF. This chain links TRBV18 with TRBJ2-6; the D gene is possibly TRBD1 (5 bases). Germline CDR1 and CDR2: KGHSH and LQKENI. The CDR3 extends over 18 amino acids.

The chain carries TRBV7-2 and TRBJ1-1; 7 bases match TRBD1. Germline CDR1 SGHTA, CDR2 FQGNSA. J gave up 2 bases and V 2 bases, and 2 bases lay outside the gene matches. This CDR3 contains 14 residues. The CDR3 loop reads CASSLIGGNTEAFF. CDR3 nucleotide sequence: TGTGCCAGCAGCTTAATAGGGGGCAACACTGAAGCTTTCTTT. Together with reference TRBV7-2 and TRBJ1-1, the CDR3 gives the full variable domain: GAGVSQSPSNKVTEKGKDVELRCDPISGHTALYWYRQSLGQGLEFLIYFQGNSAPDKSGLPSDRFSAERTGGSVSTLTIQRTQQEDSAVYLCASSLIGGNTEAFFGQGTRLTVV.

This sequence joins TRBV5-1 and TRBJ2-7; TRBD1 aligns across 11 bases. This CDR3 is built from 16 residues. The V and J ends lost 1 base and 3 bases, in that order; junction bases with no gene match: 6. Germline CDR1 SGHRS, CDR2 YFSETQ. The CDR3 here is CASSLYPGQGGYEQYF. As DNA, the CDR3 is TGCGCCAGCAGCTTGTACCCGGGACAGGGGGGCTACGAGCAGTACTTC.

This sequence joins TRBV5-5 and TRBJ2-3, with TRBD2 identical over 10 bases. Losses at the gene ends were 4 bases for V and 4 bases for J; bases not matched to a gene: 9. The germline CDR1 and CDR2 sequences are SGHKS and YYEKEE (reference sequence). The CDR3 extends over 16 amino acids. The CDR3 loop is CASSQVSGGISDTQYF. The CDR3 region has the DNA TGTGCCAGCAGCCAAGTTAGCGGGGGGATCTCAGATACGCAGTATTTT. The entire variable domain, with the rest obtained from reference TRBV5-5 and TRBJ2-3, is as follows: DAGVTQSPTHLIKTRGQQVTLRCSPISGHKSVSWYQQVLGQGPQFIFQYYEKEERGRGNFPDRFSARQFPNYSSELNVNALLLGDSALYLCASSQVSGGISDTQYFGPGTRLTVL.

The chain couples TRBV9 to TRBJ2-7; 8 nucleotides match TRBD2. Germline CDR1 and CDR2: SGDLS and YYNGEE. This CDR3 spans 12 amino acids. The V segment lost 4 bases and the J segment 6 bases; nucleotides outside the gene matches: 3. The chain's CDR3 is CASSPRGGEQYF. DNA of the CDR3: TGTGCCAGCAGCCCCCGGGGGGGCGAGCAGTACTTC.

The rearrangement uses TRBV5-4 and TRBJ2-7, with a possible D match to TRBD1 (5 bases). V was shortened by 0 bases and J by 0 bases, with 7 bases between the two germline ends. This CDR3 spans 14 amino acids. Per the germline V gene, CDR1 is SGHNT and CDR2 is YYREEE (reference sequence). The CDR3, as DNA: TGTGCCAGCAGCTTGGGAGACAGCTCCTACGAGCAGTACTTC. Its translation is CASSLGDSSYEQYF.

The V gene is TRBV28, the J gene TRBJ1-2; TRBD1 is a possible D gene (6 bases). The CDR3 spans 15 residues. Germline CDR1 is MDHEN and CDR2 is SYDVKM. V gave up 3 bases and J gave up 4 bases, with 15 bases separating them. The CDR3 DNA reads as TGTGCCAGCAGTTTGGGCAACAGGGAGATCTATGGCTACACCTTC. It codes for CASSLGNREIYGYTF.

This chain joins TRBV10-3 and TRBJ2-3; maybe TRBD1 (6 bases). V dropped 0 bases and J dropped 4 bases, with 17 bases sitting between them. The CDR3 sequence is 17 residues long. CDR1 is ENHRY, CDR2 SYGVKD, per germline. Here the CDR3 DNA reads TGTGCCATCAGTGAGTCGAATTGGTTCAGGGGCCCAGATACGCAGTATTTT. Its protein is CAISESNWFRGPDTQYF.

This clone has only a few counts. CDR3 coding DNA: TGTGCCAGCAGTTCGCGGGGGTACGAGCAGTACTTC. Translated, it gives CASSSRGYEQYF. J is TRBJ2-7 and V is TRBV6-5; 7 nucleotides agree with TRBD2. With 4 bases clipped from V and 4 bases from J, the junction kept 1 base outside the gene matches. The length of the CDR3 is 12 residues. CDR1 and CDR2 (germline): MNHEY, SVGAGI.